This T cell receptor beta chain was retrieved from a study of T cells expressing NK-cell markers. Overall study context: Sequenced donors, eight in total, included seven who were HCMV-seropositive and one who was seronegative.

For this clonotype: The target antigen is unknown.

With UMIs, 5'RACE template switching was used to make TCR beta cDNA. TCRdb derives one entry per CDR3 protein from the 5' RACE reads, leaving out DNA. The sample totals around 550,000 distinct CDR3 sequences. This CDR3 has 13 amino acids. Germline V gene data show CDR1 as KGHDR and CDR2 as SFDVKD. Study results and limitations: Certain NKG2C+ T cell clones were expanded, and their HCMV specificity remained unclear. These clonotypes also led the CD3+CD56-NKG2C+ fraction in a handful of donors.

V and J are TRBV24-1 and TRBJ1-1; with no DNA, the TCRdb D assignment of TRBD1 cannot be verified. The TCR originated in a man aged 18 to 30 in good health. Source material: blood T cells: a sorted CD56 or NKG2C T cell subset, CD4+ or CD8+ T cells, or bulk PBMC T cells (not recorded which). CDR3 residues: CATSDFPGTEAFF.